This T cell receptor beta chain came from a study of blood T cell repertoires in COVID-19. Study-level background: Specimens from acute and convalescent COVID-19 originated in the United States, Italy and Spain.

The CDR3 extends over 14 amino acids. V shed 10 bases, J shed 1 base, and the junction held 5 bases outside the gene matches. Germline V gives CDR1 SGHTA, CDR2 FQGNSA. Produced via immunoSEQ multiplex PCR; TCRdb's table is partial and in-frame only. This table holds 300,000 to 350,000 clones, about 90% found once. Two negative PCRs, clearance, or symptom resolution had been documented for recovered Cohort 3 donors. This sequence joins TRBV7-2 and TRBJ2-3; the match to TRBD2 covers 10 bases. The sample consisted of PBMCs or T cells enriched from blood (not recorded which). This sequence was found in a man under 40 who had recovered from COVID-19. CDR3 sequence reads: CAKGLAIGTDTQYF. In DNA form, the CDR3 reads TGTGCCAAGGGACTAGCGATCGGCACAGATACGCAGTATTTT.